Included here is one TCR beta chain sequence, with context. cDNA reverse transcribed from extracted RNA served as the sequencing template. This table comes from immunoSEQ multiplex PCR, and its TCRdb copy is limited to in-frame clones, with some not included. The sample has 150,000 to 200,000 clones; over 45% are singletons. This record comes from a study of CD8+ T cells in alopecia areata. About the research overall: Treated individuals took tofacitinib by mouth, 5 to 10 mg twice daily. Tofacitinib was given for 6 to 18 months, then stopped for 6 months.

Treatment meaning: oral pan-JAK inhibitor, 5-10 mg twice daily. It was from alopecia areata patients that lesional scalp punch biopsies and peripheral blood were collected. This CDR3 has 13 residues. V shed 6 bases, J shed 6 bases, and the junction held 4 bases outside the gene matches. CDR1 is SEHNR, CDR2 FQNEAQ, per germline (reference sequence). This sequence joins TRBV7-9 and TRBJ2-4; TRBD2 matches at 8 bases. The receptor was derived from a human donor with alopecia areata. The sample consisted of CD4+ T cells sorted from blood, taken at week 24, from a patient treated with tofacitinib. CDR3 loop: CASSPGTRNIQYF. CDR3 DNA: TGTGCCAGCAGTCCCGGGACTAGAAACATTCAGTACTTC. Full variable domain (remainder filled in from reference TRBV7-9 and TRBJ2-4): DTGVSQNPRHKITKRGQNVTFRCDPISEHNRLYWYRQTLGQGPEFLTYFQNEAQLEKSRLLSDRFSAERPKGSFSTLEIQRTEQGDSAMYLCASSPGTRNIQYFGAGTRLSVL.